This T cell receptor beta chain was sequenced in a study of CD8 T cells in Susac syndrome. On this clonotype: As yet, its antigen is unknown.

The CDR3 has 12 residues. Trimming stripped 6 bases from V and 7 bases from J, with 13 bases between. Germline V gene data show CDR1 as SNHLY and CDR2 as FYNNEI. An amount of RNA that ranged from roughly 0.45 to 1 ug was reverse transcribed with random hexamers. Amplification of TCR beta CDR3 was carried out by immunoSEQ multiplex PCR, which covered 54 Vbeta and 13 Jbeta segments. TCRdb itself ran the immunoSEQ multiplex PCR reads through MiXCR, one entry per CDR3 protein. The sample records about 280,000 distinct CDR3 sequences, about 88% being singletons. Study-level points and caveats: The study's TCR sequencing and HLA analysis drew on a certain number of individuals. That number was acknowledged as relatively small.

TEMRA cells were enriched by FACS, while CD8+ and CD4+ T cells were obtained through a negative isolation that was performed magnetically. The sequence came from a human donor with multiple sclerosis. V and J are TRBV2 and TRBJ2-7; D is tentatively TRBD1 or TRBD2 (6 bases each). Sequenced material: CD8+ T cells from PBMCs. The CDR3 bases are TGTGCCAGCAGAACGGGGGCCGGTGAGCAGTACTTC. This codes for CASRTGAGEQYF.